Given below is one T cell receptor (beta chain) in context. A read error may account for a junction end that differs from germline. This sample was included in a study of blood T cell repertoires in COVID-19. Turning to the study itself: The United States, Italy and Spain provided the acute and convalescent COVID-19 samples. Sample material is recorded as cDNA or gDNA derived from T cells, B-cell-depleted T cells, or PBMCs.

TCRdb's copy holds only in-frame clones and misses some; the assay was immunoSEQ multiplex PCR. The repertoire consists of hundreds of thousands of clones, with 80% to 90% occurring once and the leading ten covering about 6%. The sequence derives from a woman aged 45 to 65 with COVID-19, enrolled during active disease. The sequencing sample was made of peripheral blood.

In DNA, the CDR3 is TGTGCCAGCAGTGTGTACCTCAATCAGCCCCAGCGTTTT. Protein: CASSVYLNQPQRF. This chain connects TRBV2 to TRBJ1-5; D is uncertain. The CDR3 consists of 13 residues. CDR1 SNHLY and CDR2 FYNNEI come from the germline V gene.